The 24 T cell receptor beta chains below come from one sample, sequenced in a study of blood T cell repertoires in COVID-19. Clones were sequenced by immunoSEQ multiplex PCR, and TCRdb holds only the in-frame ones, with some missing. The sample carries some 77,000 clones, around 87% recorded once. Sequenced input: peripheral blood. The origin of the receptors is a woman of 80 years or more with active or convalescent COVID-19.

V gene TRBV2 combines with J gene TRBJ2-2; 8 bases map to TRBD1. Germline V gives CDR1 SNHLY, CDR2 FYNNEI. The CDR3 covers 15 residues. V was clipped by 6 bases and J by 5 bases; unmatched bases: 8. CDR3 in amino acids: CASRLTGVRTGELFF. DNA for the CDR3: TGTGCCAGCAGGCTGACAGGGGTACGAACCGGGGAGCTGTTTTTT.

The chain combines TRBV18 with TRBJ2-2, with D hard to call. Trimming removed 3 bases from V and 5 bases from J, with 7 bases in between. CDR3 length: 13 residues. Germline V gene lookup returns CDR1 KGHSH and CDR2 LQKENI. The CDR3: CASSPLVTGELFF. Here the CDR3 DNA reads TGTGCCAGCTCACCCCTCGTGACCGGGGAGCTGTTTTTT.

The chain is built from TRBV9 and TRBJ1-6, with 11 bases identical to TRBD1. Germline-derived CDR1 and CDR2 are SGDLS and YYNGEE. The CDR3 extends over 15 amino acids. V was clipped by 3 bases and J by 7 bases; unmatched bases: 3. In DNA, the CDR3 is TGTGCCAGCAGCGCCGGACAGGGGGCAAATTCACCCCTCCACTTT. It encodes CASSAGQGANSPLHF.

This clone has just one count. CDR3 coding DNA: TGTGCCAGCAGACGGACAGGCTCCTATAATTCACCCCTCCACTTT. It codes for CASRRTGSYNSPLHF. The chain is built from TRBV27 and TRBJ1-6; 7 positions match TRBD1. Germline V gene data show CDR1 as MNHEY and CDR2 as SMNVEV (reference sequence). The V and J ends lost 6 bases and 0 bases, in that order; junction bases with no gene match: 2. The CDR3 is 15 residues long.

The chain recombines TRBV28 with TRBJ1-4; 7 bases agree with TRBD1. The CDR3 runs to 16 residues. CDR1 MDHEN and CDR2 SYDVKM come from the germline V gene. Trimming at V came to 4 bases and at J to 3 bases, leaving 8 bases not matched to a gene. CDR3 bases: TGTGCCAGCAGTTCGACAGGGTTCGTCGCTAATGAAAAACTGTTTTTT. Its protein product is CASSSTGFVANEKLFF.

The chain joins TRBV28 to TRBJ2-2; tentative D call: TRBD2 (6 bases). The germline gives CDR1 MDHEN, CDR2 SYDVKM. Trimming shortened V by 3 bases and J by 0 bases, and 8 bases separated the two germline ends. CDR3 size: 15 residues. CDR3 loop: CASSLGGTNTGELFF. As DNA, the CDR3 is TGTGCCAGCAGTTTGGGCGGGACGAACACCGGGGAGCTGTTTTTT.

This chain connects TRBV5-1 to TRBJ2-3; possibly TRBD1 for D (6 bases). The CDR3 runs 16 residues. The germline gives CDR1 SGHRS, CDR2 YFSETQ. Trimming took 4 bases from V and 0 from J, leaving 15 bases between them. In DNA, the CDR3 is TGCGCCAGCAGCCGTGCGACCAGGGGCAGCACAGATACGCAGTATTTT. Its protein is CASSRATRGSTDTQYF.

The chain recombines TRBV15 with TRBJ2-1, with 9 bases fitting TRBD1. In germline, CDR1 is LNHNV, CDR2 YYDKDF (reference sequence). V lost 1 base, J lost 6 bases, and 1 base stayed unmatched. CDR3 size: 14 residues. DNA for the CDR3: TGTGCCACCAGCAGAGGGACAGGGGTCAATGAGCAGTTCTTC. Protein: CATSRGTGVNEQFF.

The chain employs TRBV28 and TRBJ2-6; TRBD1 matches 7 bases. This CDR3 comprises 17 residues. Germline V gives CDR1 MDHEN, CDR2 SYDVKM. V shed 5 bases, J shed 3 bases, and the junction held 10 bases outside the gene matches. CDR3 coding DNA: TGTGCCAGCAGTCCCCTGACAGGGTTACTTGGGGCCAACGTCCTGACTTTC. Protein product: CASSPLTGLLGANVLTF.

The V call is TRBV28, the J call TRBJ1-5; 7 nucleotides match TRBD1. Germline V lookup: CDR1 MDHEN, CDR2 SYDVKM. The V and J ends lost 5 bases and 5 bases, in that order; junction bases with no gene match: 18. The CDR3 consists of 18 residues. CDR3 DNA sequence: TGTGCCAGCAGTCCCCCAGGGGACAGTGCATTGGGGGATCAGCCCCAGCATTTT. This codes for CASSPPGDSALGDQPQHF.

The chain is built from TRBV29-1 and TRBJ1-2; 7 bases map to TRBD1. CDR1 is SQVTM, CDR2 ANQGSEA, per germline. The CDR3 contains 15 residues. The trim removed 3 bases at V and 8 bases at J, leaving 15 bases unmatched. This chain's CDR3 is CSVDLPGQWVVGYTF. CDR3 sequence (DNA): TGCAGCGTTGACCTACCGGGACAGTGGGTAGTGGGCTACACCTTC.

This chain joins TRBV7-2 and TRBJ2-1; D call uncertain. This CDR3 region has 11 residues. Trimming took 6 bases from V and 8 from J, leaving 8 bases between them. Germline CDR1 SGHTA, CDR2 FQGNSA. CDR3 sequence reads: CASSSLDEQFF. The CDR3 coding sequence is TGTGCCAGCAGTAGTCTCGATGAGCAGTTCTTC.

The chain employs TRBV27 and TRBJ2-3; weak D call: TRBD2 (5 bases). Trimming left V 2 bases short and J 4 bases short, with 13 bases between. CDR3 size: 15 residues. Germline lookup yields CDR1 MNHEY and CDR2 SMNVEV (reference sequence). DNA for the CDR3: TGTGCCAGCAGTTTACGGACTCAATGGGCAGATACGCAGTATTTT. Residues: CASSLRTQWADTQYF.

This clone showed up just once. The V call is TRBV10-3, the J call TRBJ2-2, with 10 positions matching TRBD1. This CDR3 region has 15 residues. V shed 10 bases and J 6 bases; nucleotides not matched to a gene: 11. The germline V gene encodes CDR1 ENHRY and CDR2 SYGVKD. CDR3 in amino acids: CATRTGTGDAGELFF. In DNA form, the CDR3 reads TGTGCCACCCGAACCGGGACAGGGGACGCCGGGGAGCTGTTTTTT.

The rearrangement joins TRBV3-1 (or the pseudogene TRBV3-2) to TRBJ2-2; 10 bases match TRBD2. The V gene's germline CDR1 is LGHDT and CDR2 YNNKEL (reference sequence). The ends lost 7 bases at V and 3 bases at J; junction bases unmatched: 11. This CDR3 is built from 17 residues. The CDR3 spells CASTPRWLAGDTGELFF. The DNA of the CDR3 is TGTGCCAGCACCCCAAGATGGCTAGCGGGAGACACCGGGGAGCTGTTTTTT.

The V gene is TRBV27, the J gene TRBJ1-2; TRBD1 agrees at 7 bases. With V trimmed by 6 bases and J by 2 bases, 9 bases remained unmatched. This CDR3 is 15 amino acids long. The V gene's germline CDR1 is MNHEY and CDR2 SMNVEV (reference sequence). The CDR3 DNA reads TGTGCCAGCAGGGGGGCGGGACAGCCCAACTATGGCTACACCTTC. Translation: CASRGAGQPNYGYTF.

The chain recombines TRBV7-9 with TRBJ2-5, with 9 bases lining up with TRBD2. The CDR3 is 15 residues long. Germline V gene sequence: CDR1 SEHNR, CDR2 FQNEAQ (reference sequence). V lost 1 base, J lost 0 bases, and 0 bases stayed unmatched. The DNA of the CDR3 is TGTGCCAGCAGCTTAGGACTAGCGGACCAAGAGACCCAGTACTTC. It is translated as CASSLGLADQETQYF.

The J gene is TRBJ1-2, the V gene TRBV7-2; D not certain. Trimming shortened V by 5 bases and J by 6 bases, and 13 bases separated the two germline ends. The CDR3 sequence is 13 residues long. The V gene's germline CDR1 is SGHTA and CDR2 FQGNSA. The CDR3 DNA is TGTGCCAGCAGCCTCATGATCGCTAATGGCTACACCTTC. Residues: CASSLMIANGYTF.

J is TRBJ1-1 and V is TRBV2; D is undetermined. V lost 4 bases to trimming and J lost 1 base, with 7 bases between them. The CDR3 extends over 13 amino acids. CDR1 is SNHLY, CDR2 FYNNEI, per germline. In DNA form, the CDR3 reads TGTGCCAGCAGTGGTGCAGAGAACACTGAAGCTTTCTTT. Its protein product is CASSGAENTEAFF.

The rearrangement uses TRBV5-4 and TRBJ2-5; 12 bases agree with TRBD2. V lost 0 bases and J lost 7; bases outside the gene matches: 7. From germline, CDR1 is SGHNT and CDR2 YYREEE (reference sequence). CDR3 size: 16 residues. In DNA, the CDR3 is TGTGCCAGCAGCTTGGGTCTAGCGGGAGGGCCTGGGACCCAGTACTTC. Residues: CASSLGLAGGPGTQYF.

This clone appeared a single time. The chain recombines TRBV27 with TRBJ1-1, with 9 nucleotides matching TRBD1. With V trimmed by 4 bases and J by 6 bases, 3 bases remained unmatched. Germline CDR1 MNHEY, CDR2 SMNVEV (reference sequence). The length of the CDR3 is 13 residues. The CDR3, as DNA: TGTGCCAGCAGTTGGACAGGGGACGCTGAAGCTTTCTTT. Amino acid sequence: CASSWTGDAEAFF.

The CDR3 DNA follows: TGTGCCAGCAGCAAATTGGGGACAGGGCAAGAGACCCAGTACTTC. It encodes CASSKLGTGQETQYF. The chain employs TRBV21-1 and TRBJ2-5; the tabulated D call, TRBD1, remains unverified against the DNA. TRBV21-1 is described as a pseudogene. The length of the CDR3 is 15 residues.

The CDR3 region has the DNA TGTGCCAGCAGCACTCCGGGACAGGGGGCTACGGAGCAGTACTTC. As protein: CASSTPGQGATEQYF. The chain combines TRBV5-4 with TRBJ2-7; 12 bases are shared with TRBD1. Unmatched junction bases numbered 9, after V lost 4 bases and J lost 7 bases. The CDR3 consists of 15 residues. From germline, CDR1 is SGHNT and CDR2 YYREEE (reference sequence).

The chain joins TRBV7-2 to TRBJ1-2, with 9 bases identical to TRBD1. The CDR3 length is 16 residues. The germline gives CDR1 SGHTA, CDR2 FQGNSA. J was trimmed by 6 bases and V by 4 bases; bases with no gene match: 12. The DNA for the CDR3 is TGTGCCAGCAGCTCGGGACAGGGACAGTACGCTGATGGCTACACCTTC. As protein: CASSSGQGQYADGYTF.